This TCR beta chain was sequenced during a study of vaccination and CD4 T cells after COVID-19. Study-wide points: Spike mono-reactivity was found in 304 of 307 vaccine-specific clones from convalescent patients.

Stated treatment: approximately nine-day PBMC culture with coronavirus spike peptide pools or control peptides (ViraFEST assay). Every positive PCR date fell between March and December 2020, earlier than the US Alpha, Beta and Delta variants. Comments on this clonotype: No antigen is known for it.

An Oncomine TCR Beta short-read assay was used to sequence the DNA from cultured CD4+ T cells. One entry per CDR3 protein, called by TCRdb with MiXCR from the PCR reads. The sample lists about 18,000 distinct CDR3 sequences; roughly 55% were seen once. Trimming removed 6 bases at V and 8 bases at J, with 19 bases between. The germline CDR1 and CDR2 sequences are SNHLY and FYNNEI. The CDR3 has 14 amino acids. The sequences come from CD4+ T cells from blood, cultured in vitro, collected before SARS-CoV-2 vaccination. V and J are TRBV2 and TRBJ1-2; TRBD1 might be the D (6 bases). The sequence was obtained from a human donor who had recovered from COVID-19. CDR3 sequence: CASRPVQGGFGYTF. CDR3 in DNA: TGTGCCAGCAGGCCTGTACAGGGAGGGTTCGGCTACACCTTC.